These 12 T cell receptor beta chains originate from one sample sequenced in a study of cytomegalovirus exposure and HLA in healthy donors. TCRdb's copy holds only in-frame clones and misses some; the assay was immunoSEQ multiplex PCR. The table records hundreds of thousands of clones, approximately 84% of them present only once. The sample was PBMCs. Receptors originate from a man aged 18 to 29 in good health and CMV-seropositive.

The V and J genes are TRBV4-3 and TRBJ1-4, with 10 bases fitting TRBD1. Losses at the gene ends were 3 bases for V and 3 bases for J; bases not matched to a gene: 4. This CDR3 comprises 16 residues. Germline loops: CDR1 LGHNA, CDR2 YSLEER. CDR3 sequence: CASSQVDRGANEKLFF. The CDR3 DNA is TGCGCCAGCAGCCAGGTGGACAGGGGGGCTAATGAAAAACTGTTTTTT.

This clone was found a few times. This sequence joins TRBV7-8 and TRBJ2-7; the match to TRBD1 covers 7 bases. V lost 0 bases, J lost 4 bases, and 3 bases stayed unmatched. The CDR3 is 14 residues long. Germline V gives CDR1 SGHVS, CDR2 FQNEAQ. The CDR3 reads CASSLAKGAYEQYF. Here the CDR3 DNA reads TGTGCCAGCAGCTTAGCTAAGGGGGCGTACGAGCAGTACTTC.

The CDR3 here is CASSQTGGAGDTGELFF. CDR3 sequence (DNA): TGCGCCAGCAGCCAAACAGGGGGCGCGGGGGACACCGGGGAGCTGTTTTTT. The rearrangement uses TRBV4-1 and TRBJ2-2; 9 positions agree with TRBD1. Germline V lookup: CDR1 MGHRA, CDR2 YSYEKL. This CDR3 has 17 residues. V gave up 2 bases and J gave up 3 bases; unmatched junction bases: 7.

V and J are TRBV30 and TRBJ1-2; weak D call: TRBD1 (6 bases). This CDR3 comprises 13 residues. Trimming shortened V by 0 bases and J by 8 bases, and 13 bases separated the two germline ends. The germline gives CDR1 GTSNPN, CDR2 SVGIG (reference sequence). CDR3 residues: CAWSVIEGVGYTF. The CDR3 DNA follows: TGTGCCTGGAGTGTCATAGAGGGGGTCGGCTACACCTTC.

This chain links TRBV28 with TRBJ2-6, with 9 bases aligning to TRBD1. CDR1 and CDR2 (germline): MDHEN, SYDVKM. The CDR3 spans 18 residues. After removal of 8 bases from V and 0 bases from J, the junction contained 11 bases not matched to a gene. This CDR3 is CASRRRGQGFSGANVLTF. The CDR3 nucleotides are TGTGCCAGCCGACGCCGTGGACAGGGGTTCTCTGGGGCCAACGTCCTGACTTTC.

The chain combines TRBV7-2 with TRBJ2-3; D is unclear. V gave up 7 bases and J gave up 5 bases, with 10 bases separating them. Germline V gives CDR1 SGHTA, CDR2 FQGNSA. The length of the CDR3 is 12 residues. The chain's CDR3 is CASKESGDTQYF. The CDR3 region has the DNA TGTGCCAGCAAAGAGTCAGGAGATACGCAGTATTTT.

CDR3 region: CASAGMYYGYTF. The CDR3 DNA reads as TGTGCCAGCGCCGGGATGTACTATGGCTACACCTTC. The J gene is TRBJ1-2, the V gene TRBV28; D unresolved. The V end lost 8 bases, the J end lost 3 bases, and 10 bases lay between the germline ends. Germline-derived CDR1 and CDR2 are MDHEN and SYDVKM. The CDR3 extends over 12 amino acids.

The chain couples TRBV5-4 to TRBJ1-2; no firm D call. The germline V and J ends were trimmed by 4 bases and 3 bases, with 16 bases remaining between them. CDR1 is SGHNT, CDR2 YYREEE, per germline (reference sequence). This CDR3 is built from 15 residues. CDR3 loop: CASSQGVPPDYGYTF. CDR3 in DNA: TGTGCCAGCAGCCAAGGAGTGCCCCCCGACTATGGCTACACCTTC.

The chain combines TRBV4-3 with TRBJ2-1; D ambiguous. Deletions cut 1 base from V and 1 base from J, with 11 bases between. Per the germline V gene, CDR1 is LGHNA and CDR2 is YSLEER. This CDR3 is 16 amino acids long. For the CDR3, the DNA is TGCGCCAGCAGCCAAGCTCGGCTCCCGTCCTACAATGAGCAGTTCTTC. Amino acids: CASSQARLPSYNEQFF.

This chain uses TRBV28 with TRBJ2-5; TRBD1 aligns across 7 bases. Looked up from germline, CDR1 is MDHEN and CDR2 is SYDVKM. CDR3 length equals 15 residues. Trimming took 6 bases from V and 5 from J; bases not matched to a gene: 12. The CDR3 spells CASSPTRGGAETQYF. The CDR3 nucleotides are TGTGCCAGCAGCCCCACCAGAGGGGGCGCGGAGACCCAGTACTTC.

The chain is built from TRBV7-9 and TRBJ2-7, with 10 bases that match TRBD2. The V segment lost 5 bases and the J segment 6 bases; nucleotides outside the gene matches: 7. Germline-derived CDR1 and CDR2 are SEHNR and FQNEAQ (reference sequence). The length of the CDR3 is 14 residues. The CDR3 is CASSPMGLATEQYF. The CDR3 region has the DNA TGTGCCAGCAGCCCCATGGGACTAGCGACCGAGCAGTACTTC.

The CDR3 DNA follows: TGCGCCAGCAGCTTGACAGGGATGGGGAACACCGGGGAGCTGTTTTTT. Translation gives CASSLTGMGNTGELFF. The V gene is TRBV5-1, the J gene TRBJ2-2; TRBD1 is a possible D gene (6 bases). This CDR3 has 16 amino acids. V was shortened by 1 base and J by 1 base, with 11 bases between the two germline ends. Per germline, CDR1 SGHRS and CDR2 YFSETQ.